The sequence of this TCR beta chain was determined in a study of regulatory T cells in long-lasting Graves disease. Across the whole study: Persistent cases took antithyroid drugs over 5 years and stayed TSH receptor antibody positive. Broader study findings: Accuracy might have suffered from few samples. Patients with persistent disease showed a bias toward TRBV28, TRBJ1-2 and TRBJ2-5.

TCR beta libraries were built with iRepertoire HTBI primers and Arm-PCR of CDR3 regions. TCRdb itself ran the multiplex PCR reads through MiXCR, one entry per CDR3 protein. This table holds around 510,000 distinct CDR3 sequences, roughly 20% found once. This clonotype was found a few times. The antigen is unknown. Germline V gives CDR1 SQVTM, CDR2 ANQGSEA. V lost 2 bases, J lost 1 base, and 12 bases lay in between. This CDR3 spans 14 amino acids. Time point indicated: persistent/refractory GD, antithyroid drugs over 5 years with positive TRAb. PBMC RNA was the source of the TCR library. Sequenced here: peripheral blood mononuclear cells (PBMCs), sampled when the disease was refractory, from a patient treated with antithyroid drugs. This clonotype was sampled from a female donor with Graves disease. The rearrangement links TRBV29-1 to TRBJ2-7; tentative D call: TRBD2 (6 bases). The CDR3 reads CSVELLAGSYEQYF. DNA of the CDR3: TGCAGCGTTGAACTGCTTGCGGGGTCCTACGAGCAGTACTTC.